One sample yielded the 29 T cell receptor beta chains listed below, sequenced in a study of T cells after posttransplantation cyclophosphamide (dated by TCRdb to about 2016). Libraries were built with the immunoSEQ multiplex PCR assay. TCRdb carries this immuneACCESS record with in-frame sequences only. Its versions omit some clonotypes, under half of them owing to an unresolved V gene in the studies checked, with the rest unexplained. With tens of thousands of clones recorded, this sample contains no clone counted only once. Together, the top ten hold over 2% of the sample. The sequencing input was PBMCs. Receptors originate from a man aged 40-55 years in good health, CMV-negative, and a related stem cell transplant donor.

The table lists this clone with many counts. The chain couples TRBV5-1 to TRBJ2-7, with 9 bases matching TRBD2. The CDR3 consists of 14 residues. The V and J ends lost 3 bases and 7 bases, in that order; junction bases with no gene match: 8. Germline V CDR1 and CDR2: SGHRS, YFSETQ. CDR3 DNA sequence: TGCGCCAGCAGCTCCATAGCGGGAGTGGGTGAGCAGTACTTC. Its protein product is CASSSIAGVGEQYF. The full variable domain, rest sourced from reference TRBV5-1 and TRBJ2-7, is KAGVTQTPRYLIKTRGQQVTLSCSPISGHRSVSWYQQTPGQGLQFLFEYFSETQRNKGNFPGRFSGRQFSNSRSEMNVSTLELGDSALYLCASSSIAGVGEQYFGPGTRLTVT.

This clone has ten or more counts. The rearrangement links TRBV5-1 to TRBJ2-3; D call uncertain. CDR1 SGHRS and CDR2 YFSETQ come from the germline V gene. The V end lost 0 bases, the J end lost 0 bases, and 11 bases lay between the germline ends. This CDR3 is 16 amino acids long. CDR3 residues: CASSLAGSISTDTQYF. The DNA of the CDR3 is TGCGCCAGCAGCTTGGCCGGGTCTATTAGCACAGATACGCAGTATTTT. Full variable domain (rest looked up from reference TRBV5-1 and TRBJ2-3): KAGVTQTPRYLIKTRGQQVTLSCSPISGHRSVSWYQQTPGQGLQFLFEYFSETQRNKGNFPGRFSGRQFSNSRSEMNVSTLELGDSALYLCASSLAGSISTDTQYFGPGTRLTVL.

This clone was counted ten times or more. The J gene is TRBJ2-1, the V gene TRBV7-6, with TRBD2 matching 12 bases. The germline CDR1 and CDR2 sequences are SGHVS and FNYEAQ. The CDR3 has 15 residues. The V gene end was trimmed by 1 base and the J gene end by 7 bases; junction bases not matched to a gene: 2. Here the CDR3 reads CASSLVGTSGNEQFF. Here the CDR3 DNA reads TGTGCCAGCAGCTTAGTAGGGACTAGCGGGAATGAGCAGTTCTTC.

This clone was detected many times. The chain links TRBV27 to TRBJ2-7, with 7 bases identical to TRBD1. The CDR3 extends over 14 amino acids. Germline trimming cut 6 bases from V and 6 bases from J; bases unmatched to any gene: 11. CDR1 is MNHEY and CDR2 is SMNVEV in the germline V gene (reference sequence). The CDR3 sequence: CASSVFDRVSEQYF. CDR3 DNA: TGTGCCAGCAGCGTCTTCGACAGGGTTTCCGAGCAGTACTTC.

This clone was observed many times. The V call is TRBV27, the J call TRBJ1-2, with D possibly being TRBD1 (5 bases). V was clipped by 7 bases and J by 2 bases, with 14 bases between them. Germline CDR1 and CDR2: MNHEY and SMNVEV (reference sequence). This CDR3 is built from 14 residues. The CDR3 reads CASTSPTVNYGYTF. The CDR3, as DNA: TGTGCCAGCACCTCCCCGACAGTAAACTATGGCTACACCTTC.

In this sample, this clone turned up many times. V gene TRBV28 combines with J gene TRBJ2-2; TRBD2 agrees at 14 bases. Germline assignment: CDR1 MDHEN and CDR2 SYDVKM. CDR3 size: 18 residues. The trim removed 5 bases at V and 6 bases at J, leaving 11 bases unmatched. The DNA of the CDR3 is TGTGCCAGCAGTCTGGGACTAGCGGGAGTAAGGCTCGCCGGGGAGCTGTTTTTT. It is translated as CASSLGLAGVRLAGELFF.

This clone was counted ten times or more. The gene calls are TRBV5-1 and TRBJ2-7, with D possibly being TRBD1 (5 bases). V was trimmed by 4 bases and J by 2 bases, leaving 19 bases between them. The germline gives CDR1 SGHRS, CDR2 YFSETQ. There are 16 residues in the CDR3. In DNA, the CDR3 is TGCGCCAGCAGCACGGCCACAGGTCTAACCCCCTACGAGCAGTACTTC. This codes for CASSTATGLTPYEQYF.

This clone was observed at least ten times. The V call is TRBV13, the J call TRBJ2-1, with D perhaps TRBD2 (5 bases). Trimming cost V 4 bases and J 0 bases, with 16 bases left between them. Per germline, CDR1 PRHDT and CDR2 FYEKMQ (reference sequence). The CDR3 has 17 residues. The CDR3 protein is CASSSRRSLSSYNEQFF. The CDR3 bases are TGTGCCAGCAGCTCCCGGAGGAGTTTGAGCTCCTACAATGAGCAGTTCTTC. Supplemented by reference TRBV13 and TRBJ2-1, the full variable domain reads AAGVIQSPRHLIKEKRETATLKCYPIPRHDTVYWYQQGPGQDPQFLISFYEKMQSDKGSIPDRFSAQQFSDYHSELNMSSLELGDSALYFCASSSRRSLSSYNEQFFGPGTRLTVL.

In this sample, this clone turned up many times. The chain uses TRBV6-5 and TRBJ1-2; 8 positions agree with TRBD1. The ends lost 4 bases at V and 6 bases at J; junction bases unmatched: 4. Germline values: CDR1 MNHEY, CDR2 SVGAGI. There are 13 residues in the CDR3. The CDR3 nucleotides are TGTGCCAGCAGTTTGGACAGGGCCAATGGCTACACCTTC. It is translated as CASSLDRANGYTF.

This clone was counted at least ten times. V is TRBV7-6 and J is TRBJ1-1; D might be TRBD1 (5 bases). Germline V gene sequence: CDR1 SGHVS, CDR2 FNYEAQ. Between the trimmed V and J ends, which lost 2 bases and 10 bases, there was a span of 11 bases. This CDR3 has 12 amino acids. CDR3 sequence reads: CASSLRGGAAFF. The CDR3 nucleotides read TGTGCCAGCAGCTTAAGGGGTGGGGCAGCTTTCTTT.

This clone was detected many times. The chain uses TRBV4-2 and TRBJ1-5; D remains unclear. Trimming removed 0 bases from V and 7 bases from J, with 16 bases in between. CDR3 length equals 16 residues. Germline values: CDR1 LGHNA, CDR2 YNFKEQ. The DNA of the CDR3 is TGTGCCAGCAGCCAAGACCGTTCGGGAGGGAACCAGCCCCAGCATTTT. It yields the protein CASSQDRSGGNQPQHF.

This clone was detected many times. This sequence joins TRBV7-9 and TRBJ1-4; D is ambiguous. This CDR3 is built from 15 residues. CDR1 and CDR2 (germline): SEHNR, FQNEAQ (reference sequence). V was trimmed by 4 bases and J by 8 bases, leaving 17 bases between them. The CDR3 region has the DNA TGTGCCAGCAGCTCGGGAAGCACGGCGGGGGAAAAACTGTTTTTT. This gives the protein CASSSGSTAGEKLFF.

This clone was seen repeatedly, ten times or more. V is TRBV27 and J is TRBJ1-5; D gene unclear. The V gene's germline CDR1 is MNHEY and CDR2 SMNVEV (reference sequence). Trimming left V 4 bases short and J 0 bases short, with 16 bases between. The CDR3 runs to 17 residues. The CDR3 nucleotides are TGTGCCAGCAGTTCCCCGTTCCTCAGTTATAGCAATCAGCCCCAGCATTTT. Protein: CASSSPFLSYSNQPQHF.

This clone was seen repeatedly, ten times or more. The gene calls are TRBV7-6 and TRBJ2-7, with 8 bases fitting TRBD2. The trim removed 5 bases at V and 2 bases at J, leaving 8 bases unmatched. The CDR3 runs 15 residues. Germline CDR1 SGHVS, CDR2 FNYEAQ. The CDR3 region has the DNA TGTGCCAGCAGCCCCCCGGCGGGAGGTACCTACGAGCAGTACTTC. It translates to CASSPPAGGTYEQYF.

This clone was recorded at least ten times. The rearrangement joins TRBV10-3 to TRBJ2-7; D ambiguous. The CDR3 runs to 11 residues. Per germline, CDR1 ENHRY and CDR2 SYGVKD. Trimming removed 6 bases at V and 0 bases at J, with 3 bases between. The chain's CDR3 is CAISSSYEQYF. The CDR3 DNA follows: TGTGCCATCAGCAGCTCCTACGAGCAGTACTTC.

There are many counts of this clone. This chain uses TRBV5-1 with TRBJ1-2, with TRBD1 identical over 9 bases. V lost 4 bases, J lost 4 bases, and 5 bases stayed unmatched. Germline V gene data show CDR1 as SGHRS and CDR2 as YFSETQ. The CDR3 sequence is 14 residues long. CDR3 region: CASSPGQGSYGYTF. CDR3 in DNA: TGCGCCAGCAGCCCGGGACAGGGATCCTATGGCTACACCTTC.

In this sample, this clone turned up many times. The chain recombines TRBV19 with TRBJ2-7; 7 nucleotides agree with TRBD1. CDR3 length equals 15 residues. Germline CDR1 reads LNHDA; CDR2 reads SQIVND (reference sequence). Losses at the gene ends were 4 bases for V and 4 bases for J; bases not matched to a gene: 10. The CDR3, as DNA: TGTGCCAGTAGTAGTCTCCCGGGACAGCCGTACGAGCAGTACTTC. Its protein is CASSSLPGQPYEQYF.

This clone occurred many times. The chain couples TRBV2 to TRBJ1-4, with a possible D match to TRBD1 (6 bases). The CDR3 is made up of 13 amino acids. Germline V gene lookup returns CDR1 SNHLY and CDR2 FYNNEI. Trimming took off 9 bases at V and 8 bases at J, with 16 bases between the two ends. This CDR3 is CASRIQGSEKLFF. The CDR3 nucleotides are TGTGCCAGTAGAATACAGGGAAGCGAAAAACTGTTTTTT.

This clone was seen at least ten times. This chain links TRBV19 with TRBJ2-3, with TRBD1 matching over 9 bases. The CDR3 is made up of 16 amino acids. The V segment lost 3 bases and the J segment 4 bases; nucleotides outside the gene matches: 8. CDR1 LNHDA and CDR2 SQIVND come from the germline V gene (reference sequence). The CDR3 coding sequence is TGTGCCAGTAGTATTAGGGACAGGGAAATAGCAGATACGCAGTATTTT. Residues: CASSIRDREIADTQYF.

The chain couples TRBV6-6 to TRBJ2-7; 8 nucleotides agree with TRBD2. The V segment lost 0 bases and the J segment 2 bases; nucleotides outside the gene matches: 3. This CDR3 region has 15 residues. Per germline, CDR1 MNHNY and CDR2 SVGAGI (reference sequence). CDR3 residues: CASSYSSGEAYEQYF. The CDR3 coding sequence is TGTGCCAGCAGTTACTCTAGCGGGGAGGCCTACGAGCAGTACTTC.

This clone was seen ten or more times. This CDR3 reads CASSLGAGANDEQYF. CDR3 DNA sequence: TGTGCCAGCAGTTTGGGGGCAGGGGCGAATGACGAGCAGTACTTC. This rearrangement joins TRBV28 to TRBJ2-7, with D tentatively TRBD1 (6 bases). The CDR3 consists of 15 residues. Looked up from germline, CDR1 is MDHEN and CDR2 is SYDVKM. The V end was cut by 3 bases, the J end by 5 bases, with 17 bases between.

At least ten counts were recorded for this clone. The rearrangement uses TRBV19 and TRBJ2-6; tentatively, D is TRBD2 (6 bases). This CDR3 contains 16 residues. Germline V CDR1 and CDR2: LNHDA, SQIVND (reference sequence). V gave up 6 bases and J gave up 0 bases, with 12 bases separating them. DNA of the CDR3: TGTGCCAGTAGGCGGGCGGGGCTCTCTGGGGCCAACGTCCTGACTTTC. Its translation: CASRRAGLSGANVLTF.

The V call is TRBV25-1, the J call TRBJ2-1; no reliable D call. CDR3 length equals 11 residues. The V and J ends lost 5 bases and 9 bases respectively, with 8 bases between them. Per germline, CDR1 MGHDK and CDR2 SYGVNS. In nucleotides, the CDR3 is TGTGCCAGCAGTCCCTATATTGAGCAGTTCTTC. It translates to CASSPYIEQFF. Based on the CDR3 plus reference TRBV25-1 and TRBJ2-1, the full variable domain is EADIYQTPRYLVIGTGKKITLECSQTMGHDKMYWYQQDPGMELHLIHYSYGVNSTEKGDLSSESTVSRIRTEHFPLTLESARPSHTSQYLCASSPYIEQFFGPGTRLTVL.

This clone was counted many times. The chain couples TRBV15 to TRBJ1-2, with a weak D call TRBD1 (6 bases). The CDR3 is made up of 17 amino acids. With 0 bases removed from V and 6 bases from J, the gap between germline ends came to 20 bases. CDR1 and CDR2 from the germline V gene are LNHNV and YYDKDF (reference sequence). CDR3 nucleotides: TGTGCCACCAGCAGAGATCAATGGCGGGGGGCTAATCATGGCTACACCTTC. Translating gives CATSRDQWRGANHGYTF. Filled out from reference TRBV15 and TRBJ1-2, the complete variable domain reads DAMVIQNPRYQVTQFGKPVTLSCSQTLNHNVMYWYQQKSSQAPKLLFHYYDKDFNNEADTPDNFQSRRPNTSFCFLDIRSPGLGDTAMYLCATSRDQWRGANHGYTFGSGTRLTVV.

This clone was counted at least ten times. The chain carries TRBV5-4 and TRBJ1-2, with a tentative D call TRBD1 (6 bases). V was cut by 0 bases and J by 5 bases, with 14 bases left in between. The CDR3 covers 15 residues. The germline V gene encodes CDR1 SGHNT and CDR2 YYREEE (reference sequence). DNA for the CDR3: TGTGCCAGCAGCTTGGACAGGGCGAGAGGGTATGGCTACACCTTC. As protein: CASSLDRARGYGYTF.

Ten or more counts support this clone. The chain couples TRBV5-1 to TRBJ2-7; TRBD2 matches 15 bases. Germline V gives CDR1 SGHRS, CDR2 YFSETQ. V gave up 3 bases and J gave up 4 bases; unmatched junction bases: 14. The CDR3 loop spans 19 amino acids. The CDR3 is CASSSSQPGLAGGIYEQYF. In DNA, the CDR3 is TGCGCCAGCAGCTCCAGCCAACCGGGACTAGCGGGAGGAATTTACGAGCAGTACTTC.

In its sample, this clone was seen many times. The CDR3 reads CSAGQKETQYF. CDR3 in DNA: TGCAGCGCTGGACAGAAAGAGACCCAGTACTTC. This chain connects TRBV29-1 to TRBJ2-5, with D possibly being TRBD1 (6 bases). The CDR3 loop spans 11 amino acids. Germline-derived CDR1 and CDR2 are SQVTM and ANQGSEA. The V end was cut by 7 bases, the J end by 3 bases, with 9 bases between.

This clone was observed at least ten times. The DNA of the CDR3 is TGTGCCAGCAGTCAACTCGCTCAGGGAGCGGGTGAGCAGTACTTC. The encoded protein is CASSQLAQGAGEQYF. The chain joins TRBV28 to TRBJ2-7, with D tentatively TRBD2 (6 bases). The CDR3 spans 15 residues. Germline-derived CDR1 and CDR2 are MDHEN and SYDVKM. Trimming stripped 5 bases from V and 7 bases from J, with 21 bases between. Drawing the rest from reference TRBV28 and TRBJ2-7, the complete variable domain is DVKVTQSSRYLVKRTGEKVFLECVQDMDHENMFWYRQDPGLGLRLIYFSYDVKMKEKGDIPEGYSVSREKKERFSLILESASTNQTSMYLCASSQLAQGAGEQYFGPGTRLTVT.

This clone was detected ten times or more. This chain's CDR3 is CASSGQGLNQPQHF. Written as DNA, the CDR3 is TGTGCCAGCAGTGGACAGGGTCTGAATCAGCCCCAGCATTTT. V gene TRBV2 combines with J gene TRBJ1-5, with TRBD1 matching over 7 bases. This CDR3 is built from 14 residues. Germline trimming cut 4 bases from V and 4 bases from J; bases unmatched to any gene: 4. From germline, CDR1 is SNHLY and CDR2 FYNNEI.